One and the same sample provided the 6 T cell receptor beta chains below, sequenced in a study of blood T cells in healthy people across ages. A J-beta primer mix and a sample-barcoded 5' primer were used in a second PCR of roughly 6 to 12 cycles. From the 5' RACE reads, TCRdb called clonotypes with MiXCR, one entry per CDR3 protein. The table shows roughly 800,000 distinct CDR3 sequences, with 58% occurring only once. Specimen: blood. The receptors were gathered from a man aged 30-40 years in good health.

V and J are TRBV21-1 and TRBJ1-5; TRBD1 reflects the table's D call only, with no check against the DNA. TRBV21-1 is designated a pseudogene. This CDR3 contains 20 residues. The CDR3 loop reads CASRLLHYEDRGLGGQPQHF. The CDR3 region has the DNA TGTGCCAGCAGGCTATTACATTACGAGGACAGGGGGCTCGGAGGACAGCCCCAGCATTTT.

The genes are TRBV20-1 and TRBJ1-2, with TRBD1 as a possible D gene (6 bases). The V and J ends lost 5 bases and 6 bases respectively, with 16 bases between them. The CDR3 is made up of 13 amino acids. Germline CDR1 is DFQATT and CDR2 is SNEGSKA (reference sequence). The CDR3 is CSAFTQGLHGYTF. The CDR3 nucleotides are TGCAGTGCTTTTACACAGGGCTTACATGGCTACACCTTC.

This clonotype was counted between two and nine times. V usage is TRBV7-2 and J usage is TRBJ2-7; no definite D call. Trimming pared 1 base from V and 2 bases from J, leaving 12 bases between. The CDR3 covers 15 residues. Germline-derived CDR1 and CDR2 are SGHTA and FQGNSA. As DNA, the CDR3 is TGTGCCAGCAGCTTAGGGAACGGCCGCACCTACGAGCAGTACTTC. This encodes CASSLGNGRTYEQYF.

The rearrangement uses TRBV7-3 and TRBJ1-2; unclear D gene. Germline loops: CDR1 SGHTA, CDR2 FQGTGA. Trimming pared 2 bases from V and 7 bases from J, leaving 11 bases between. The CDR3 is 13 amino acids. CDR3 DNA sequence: TGTGCCAGCAGCTTATCCGGCCTCAGTGGCTACACCTTC. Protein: CASSLSGLSGYTF.

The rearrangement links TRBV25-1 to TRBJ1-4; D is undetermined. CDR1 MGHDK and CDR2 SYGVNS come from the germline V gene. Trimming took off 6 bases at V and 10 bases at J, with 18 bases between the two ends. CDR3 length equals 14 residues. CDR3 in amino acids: CASREQQDGVKLFF. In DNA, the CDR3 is TGTGCCAGCAGGGAGCAGCAGGACGGGGTAAAACTGTTTTTT.

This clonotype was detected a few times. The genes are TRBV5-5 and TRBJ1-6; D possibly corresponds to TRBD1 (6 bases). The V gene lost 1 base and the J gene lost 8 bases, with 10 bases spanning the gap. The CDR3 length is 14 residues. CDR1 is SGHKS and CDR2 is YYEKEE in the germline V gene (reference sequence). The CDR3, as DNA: TGTGCCAGCAGCTTGACAGGGTTTGATTCACCCCTCCACTTT. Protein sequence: CASSLTGFDSPLHF.